This TCR beta chain was sequenced for a study of T cell responses to AZD1222 COVID-19 vaccine. Produced via immunoSEQ multiplex PCR; TCRdb's table is partial and in-frame only. The sample lists about 92,000 clones, roughly nine tenths occurring once. V gave up 4 bases and J gave up 2 bases, with 14 bases separating them. The CDR3 loop spans 15 amino acids. The germline V gene encodes CDR1 SGHTA and CDR2 FQGTGA. The sequencing here drew on peripheral blood, taken on day 0 of AZD1222 vaccination. The clonotype was recovered from an adult in good health. The chain has TRBV7-3 and TRBJ1-1; perhaps TRBD1 as D (5 bases). Written as DNA, the CDR3 is TGTGCCAGCAGCTCAGGGCAGGTCCCTAACACTGAAGCTTTCTTT. Translating gives CASSSGQVPNTEAFF.